This T cell receptor beta chain was retrieved from a study of shared clonotypes between healthy human individuals. About the research overall: Donors were a couple of women and a few men aged 18 to 49. Overall study findings and caveats: A reduction in generation probabilities was seen for non-shared clonotypes relative to those shared by all four donors.

A note on this clone: Antigen: not known.

All donors qualified as healthy HIV-negative adults and had experienced no recent acute infections or vaccinations. Each PCR replicate from the sorted subsets contained 150 to 200 ng DNA, which is about 30,000 T cell genomes. Method: immunoSEQ multiplex PCR; TCRdb's copy keeps in-frame clones and lacks some. The sample contains hundreds of thousands of clones, about 74% of which appear only once. This CDR3 spans 16 amino acids. The germline V gene has CDR1 PRHDT and CDR2 FYEKMQ (reference sequence). Germline trimming cut 3 bases from V and 9 bases from J; bases unmatched to any gene: 15. Material: memory CD4+ T cells sorted from blood. The subset is: CD45RA-negative fraction. The V call is TRBV13, the J call TRBJ2-7; 9 bases map to TRBD1. This TCR came from a woman in her 30s in good health. CDR3 nucleotide sequence: TGTGCCAGCAGCTTGTTTCGGGACAGGGATCATGTCGCGCAGTACTTC. It codes for CASSLFRDRDHVAQYF.